A single sample is the source of the 32 T cell receptor beta chains below, sequenced in a study of CD8+ T cells in alopecia areata. Once RNA had been extracted, it was reverse transcribed into cDNA to act as the sequencing template. Only in-frame clones appear in the TCRdb table, and some are missing; sequencing was by immunoSEQ multiplex PCR. The table lists roughly 150,000 clones, about 60% of them singletons. Here the sequenced sample was CD4+ T cells sorted from blood, taken at week 0. All receptors come from a human donor with alopecia areata.

This clone was seen a few times. This chain uses TRBV7-2 with TRBJ2-7; D may match TRBD1 or TRBD2 (5 bases each). In germline, CDR1 is SGHTA, CDR2 FQGNSA. V was clipped by 5 bases and J by 3 bases, with 17 bases between them. This CDR3 comprises 15 residues. CDR3 nucleotide sequence: TGTGCCAGCAGCCCAGTCGGGACCCCATACTACGAGCAGTACTTC. Translating it yields CASSPVGTPYYEQYF.

This chain links TRBV6-5 with TRBJ1-2; D gene ambiguous. Germline lookup yields CDR1 MNHEY and CDR2 SVGAGI. Trimming left V 5 bases short and J 8 bases short, with 15 bases between. This CDR3 comprises 13 residues. Written as DNA, the CDR3 is TGTGCCAGCAGTGAAATTGGGGAGTTGGGCTACACCTTC. Amino acid sequence: CASSEIGELGYTF.

The rearrangement joins TRBV29-1 to TRBJ1-1; no definite D call. V lost 1 base to trimming and J lost 10 bases, with 10 bases between them. Per germline, CDR1 SQVTM and CDR2 ANQGSEA. The CDR3 loop spans 11 amino acids. The CDR3, as DNA: TGCAGCGTTGAAGGTCCAACGGGAGCTTTCTTT. This encodes CSVEGPTGAFF.

This clone turned up a few times. This chain links TRBV23-1 with TRBJ1-4; TRBD1 aligns across 8 bases. TRBV23-1 is labeled an ORF, and its function is uncertain. The junction had 7 bases not matched to a gene; V was cut back by 3 bases and J by 7 bases. This CDR3 has 15 amino acids. This chain's CDR3 is CASSHRQGWGEKLFF. In nucleotides, the CDR3 is TGCGCCAGCAGTCATCGACAGGGGTGGGGTGAAAAACTGTTTTTT.

This clone has ten or more counts. This chain connects TRBV7-8 to TRBJ2-1; D unclear. The CDR3 totals 13 residues. Germline loops: CDR1 SGHVS, CDR2 FQNEAQ. The V gene lost 5 bases and the J gene lost 4 bases, with 9 bases spanning the gap. The DNA for the CDR3 is TGTGCCAGCAGCACCTCTAGATACAATGAGCAGTTCTTC. This gives the protein CASSTSRYNEQFF.

Turning to this clone: Other DNA sequences in this sample translate to the same CDR3. The V call is TRBV6-5, the J call TRBJ2-3; D gene unclear. CDR3 length: 15 residues. Per germline, CDR1 MNHEY and CDR2 SVGAGI. V was trimmed by 0 bases and J by 2 bases, leaving 9 bases between them. The CDR3 DNA is TGTGCCAGCAGTTACTCGACCGTATCCACAGATACGCAGTATTTT. Translation gives CASSYSTVSTDTQYF.

The rearrangement uses TRBV5-1 and TRBJ1-2; D gene ambiguous. V was shortened by 4 bases and J by 8 bases, with 12 bases between the two germline ends. This CDR3 has 12 residues. The germline V gene encodes CDR1 SGHRS and CDR2 YFSETQ. In DNA form, the CDR3 reads TGCGCCAGCAGCCTCGACTCTCGCGGCTACACCTTC. Translation gives CASSLDSRGYTF.

This clone was seen more than once but under ten times. V gene TRBV11-2 combines with J gene TRBJ2-2; tentatively, D is TRBD1 (6 bases). The CDR3 totals 14 residues. CDR1 is SGHAT, CDR2 FQNNGV, per germline. V gave up 3 bases and J gave up 3 bases, with 8 bases separating them. The CDR3 is CASSFGQYTGELFF. For the CDR3, the DNA is TGTGCCAGCAGCTTCGGACAGTACACCGGGGAGCTGTTTTTT.

Note on this clone: The junction departs from the called germline gene at one end, perhaps through a read error. The rearrangement links TRBV4-2 to TRBJ2-5; D is perhaps TRBD2 (6 bases). Per germline, CDR1 LGHNA and CDR2 YNFKEQ. The CDR3 is made up of 15 amino acids. CDR3 sequence (DNA): TGTGCCAGCAGCCCGGAGGGCCTAGGCCAAGGGACCCAGTACTTC. This codes for CASSPEGLGQGTQYF.

This clone came up a few times. This sequence joins TRBV10-3 and TRBJ1-1; unclear D gene. The CDR3 loop spans 12 amino acids. V lost 8 bases and J 7 bases, leaving 14 bases between the germline ends. CDR1 and CDR2 (germline): ENHRY, SYGVKD. The CDR3: CAIASSELEAFF. The CDR3 DNA reads as TGTGCCATCGCTTCTTCAGAGCTTGAAGCTTTCTTT.

This clone was seen a handful of times. This sequence joins TRBV30 and TRBJ1-1; D call uncertain. This CDR3 contains 11 residues. The V gene's germline CDR1 is GTSNPN and CDR2 SVGIG (reference sequence). Trimming shortened V by 5 bases and J by 10 bases, and 14 bases separated the two germline ends. CDR3: CAWAGGGRAFF. The CDR3 DNA reads as TGTGCCTGGGCAGGAGGAGGTCGAGCTTTCTTT. Drawing the rest from reference TRBV30 and TRBJ1-1, the complete variable domain is SQTIHQWPATLVQPVGSPLSLECTVEGTSNPNLYWYRQAAGRGLQLLFYSVGIGQISSEVPQNLSASRPQDRQFILSSKKLLLSDSGFYLCAWAGGGRAFFGQGTRLTVV.

This clone has only a few counts. The V and J genes are TRBV4-2 and TRBJ1-4; weak D call: TRBD1 (5 bases). This CDR3 has 14 residues. In germline, CDR1 is LGHNA, CDR2 YNFKEQ. Trimming left V 5 bases short and J 0 bases short, with 7 bases between. CDR3 amino acids: CASSGGATNEKLFF. In DNA, the CDR3 is TGTGCCAGCAGCGGGGGAGCAACTAATGAAAAACTGTTTTTT.

This chain connects TRBV19 to TRBJ1-5; no clear D gene. Per germline, CDR1 LNHDA and CDR2 SQIVND (reference sequence). The CDR3 loop spans 13 amino acids. The ends were cut back, 2 bases at V and 5 bases at J, with 7 bases in the middle. CDR3 nucleotides: TGTGCCAGTAGTATAAGGTATGATCAGCCCCAGCATTTT. Translating gives CASSIRYDQPQHF. Together with reference TRBV19 and TRBJ1-5, the CDR3 gives the full variable domain: DGGITQSPKYLFRKEGQNVTLSCEQNLNHDAMYWYRQDPGQGLRLIYYSQIVNDFQKGDIAEGYSVSREKKESFPLTVTSAQKNPTAFYLCASSIRYDQPQHFGDGTRLSIL.

This chain connects TRBV9 to TRBJ2-1; tentatively, D is TRBD1 or TRBD2 (5 bases each). With 2 bases removed from V and 3 bases from J, the gap between germline ends came to 12 bases. Per the germline V gene, CDR1 is SGDLS and CDR2 is YYNGEE. The CDR3 is made up of 15 amino acids. CDR3 region: CASSVERGLYNEQFF. CDR3 nucleotides: TGTGCCAGCAGCGTTGAGAGGGGTCTCTACAATGAGCAGTTCTTC.

The chain carries TRBV7-9 and TRBJ1-1; D not certain. The germline CDR1 and CDR2 sequences are SEHNR and FQNEAQ (reference sequence). There are 13 residues in the CDR3. V lost 5 bases and J lost 6, with 13 bases in between. Here the CDR3 reads CASSPQSGSEAFF. The DNA for the CDR3 is TGTGCCAGCAGCCCCCAGTCGGGGTCTGAAGCTTTCTTT.

Only a few counts were recorded for this clone. This chain links TRBV4-3 with TRBJ1-1; perhaps TRBD1 as D (5 bases). V was clipped by 0 bases and J by 11 bases, with 22 bases between them. CDR3 length: 16 residues. The V gene's germline CDR1 is LGHNA and CDR2 YSLEER. The CDR3 here is CASSQDQQPRRGGAFF. Here the CDR3 DNA reads TGCGCCAGCAGCCAAGATCAACAACCCAGGAGGGGAGGGGCTTTCTTT.

V and J are TRBV10-1 and TRBJ2-3; TRBD1 aligns across 7 bases. The germline gives CDR1 WNHNN, CDR2 SYGVQD (reference sequence). The V and J ends lost 4 bases and 0 bases, in that order; junction bases with no gene match: 1. CDR3 length: 14 residues. CDR3 sequence: CASSATGSTDTQYF. As DNA, the CDR3 is TGCGCCAGCAGTGCGACAGGGAGCACAGATACGCAGTATTTT.

V and J are TRBV29-1 and TRBJ1-5, with TRBD1 as a possible D gene (5 bases). This CDR3 has 12 residues. Germline V lookup: CDR1 SQVTM, CDR2 ANQGSEA. The ends were cut back, 8 bases at V and 7 bases at J, with 15 bases in the middle. The CDR3 coding sequence is TGCAGCTCTGAGGGACTTAGCCAGCCCCAGCATTTT. It codes for CSSEGLSQPQHF.

This clone was seen a handful of times. The chain employs TRBV29-1 and TRBJ2-3; D gene uncertain. Trimming took off 4 bases at V and 6 bases at J, with 11 bases between the two ends. This CDR3 region has 12 residues. Germline CDR1 SQVTM, CDR2 ANQGSEA. The CDR3 sequence is CSVVRSSDTQYF. The CDR3, as DNA: TGCAGCGTTGTTCGATCCTCGGATACGCAGTATTTT.

This clone was observed a few times. The chain combines TRBV7-9 with TRBJ1-1; D ambiguous. The CDR3 has 12 amino acids. Germline loops: CDR1 SEHNR, CDR2 FQNEAQ (reference sequence). The V end lost 6 bases, the J end lost 1 base, and 6 bases lay between the germline ends. For the CDR3, the DNA is TGTGCCAGCAGGCGAGCGAACACTGAAGCTTTCTTT. Its translation is CASRRANTEAFF.

CDR3 amino acids: CASSQLLARDTQYF. CDR3 coding DNA: TGTGCCAGCAGCCAATTACTAGCGAGAGATACGCAGTATTTT. This chain joins TRBV7-2 and TRBJ2-3, with 7 bases identical to TRBD2. The J segment lost 5 bases and the V segment lost 5 bases, leaving 7 bases of the junction unmatched. CDR1 and CDR2 (germline): SGHTA, FQGNSA. This CDR3 is built from 14 residues.

CDR3 sequence: CASSHGSASQETQYF. The CDR3 nucleotides are TGCGCCAGCAGCCACGGGTCCGCAAGCCAAGAGACCCAGTACTTC. The chain carries TRBV5-1 and TRBJ2-5, with unresolved D. V shed 4 bases and J shed 1 base, with 14 bases lying between them. The CDR3 spans 15 residues. Germline V CDR1 and CDR2: SGHRS, YFSETQ. Filled out from reference TRBV5-1 and TRBJ2-5, the complete variable domain reads KAGVTQTPRYLIKTRGQQVTLSCSPISGHRSVSWYQQTPGQGLQFLFEYFSETQRNKGNFPGRFSGRQFSNSRSEMNVSTLELGDSALYLCASSHGSASQETQYFGPGTRLLVL.

This clone has a single count. The V and J genes are TRBV5-1 and TRBJ2-3; possibly TRBD1 for D (6 bases). The CDR3 is 13 residues long. Trimming left V 4 bases short and J 6 bases short, with 12 bases between. Germline lookup yields CDR1 SGHRS and CDR2 YFSETQ. The CDR3 coding sequence is TGCGCCAGCAGCCTAGGACAGTCGGATACGCAGTATTTT. Translating gives CASSLGQSDTQYF.

This chain uses TRBV23-1 with TRBJ2-2; 7 bases align to TRBD1. TRBV23-1 is known as an ORF, though its function is uncertain. V lost 8 bases, J lost 1 base, and 4 bases stayed unmatched. This CDR3 is 14 amino acids long. CDR3 residues: CASGRDRNTGELFF. The DNA of the CDR3 is TGCGCCAGCGGCCGGGACAGGAACACCGGGGAGCTGTTTTTT.

The rearrangement uses TRBV14 and TRBJ2-1; TRBD1 agrees at 9 bases. The ends lost 5 bases at V and 4 bases at J; junction bases unmatched: 9. The CDR3 runs to 16 residues. Germline CDR1 and CDR2: SGHDN and FVKESK. CDR3 in amino acids: CASSKGTGPLYNEQFF. Here the CDR3 DNA reads TGTGCCAGCAGCAAGGGGACAGGGCCCCTTTACAATGAGCAGTTCTTC.

This clone occurred a few times. This chain connects TRBV19 to TRBJ2-7; D is possibly TRBD1 (6 bases). V was pared by 5 bases and J by 4 bases, with 15 bases between. This CDR3 spans 14 amino acids. Germline V gene data show CDR1 as LNHDA and CDR2 as SQIVND (reference sequence). In DNA form, the CDR3 reads TGTGCCAGTAGTCTCGGCCAGGGGCTATACGAGCAGTACTTC. Residues: CASSLGQGLYEQYF.

This clone was seen a few times. The chain is built from TRBV5-1 and TRBJ2-2; TRBD1 agrees at 7 bases. With 9 bases clipped from V and 5 bases from J, the junction kept 10 bases outside the gene matches. The germline V gene encodes CDR1 SGHRS and CDR2 YFSETQ. The CDR3 runs 14 residues. CDR3 bases: TGCGCCACCGCCGAGGGGGCGCAAACCGGGGAGCTGTTTTTT. As protein: CATAEGAQTGELFF.

The chain uses TRBV18 and TRBJ2-3; no firm D call. The CDR3 covers 15 residues. Germline CDR1 and CDR2: KGHSH and LQKENI. The V end was cut by 2 bases, the J end by 6 bases, with 15 bases between. CDR3 DNA: TGTGCCAGCTCACCAGAACGACAAGCCCTCGATACGCAGTATTTT. It is translated as CASSPERQALDTQYF.

The chain carries TRBV5-1 and TRBJ2-3; D gene uncertain. This CDR3 is built from 15 residues. Germline assignment: CDR1 SGHRS and CDR2 YFSETQ. Trimming cost V 4 bases and J 3 bases, with 15 bases left between them. The CDR3 loop reads CASSLGWGMTDTQYF. CDR3 coding DNA: TGCGCCAGCAGCCTGGGATGGGGAATGACAGATACGCAGTATTTT.

The chain employs TRBV19 and TRBJ1-2; 9 bases line up with TRBD1. The CDR3 covers 15 residues. Trimming at V came to 9 bases and at J to 0 bases, leaving 8 bases not matched to a gene. The germline gives CDR1 LNHDA, CDR2 SQIVND (reference sequence). The CDR3 region is CASQDRGGSNYGYTF. The CDR3 DNA follows: TGTGCCAGCCAGGACAGGGGAGGTTCTAACTATGGCTACACCTTC.

The rearrangement links TRBV4-1 to TRBJ2-5; weak D call: TRBD2 (6 bases). CDR1 is MGHRA and CDR2 is YSYEKL in the germline V gene. Trimming pared 0 bases from V and 5 bases from J, leaving 16 bases between. This CDR3 has 16 residues. The CDR3 spells CASSQESGLFGETQYF. Here the CDR3 DNA reads TGCGCCAGCAGCCAAGAGTCGGGACTGTTTGGGGAGACCCAGTACTTC.

V gene TRBV25-1 combines with J gene TRBJ2-7; 7 positions match TRBD1. The CDR3 contains 12 residues. Looked up from germline, CDR1 is MGHDK and CDR2 is SYGVNS. V shed 6 bases and J 5 bases; nucleotides not matched to a gene: 4. The CDR3 sequence is CASSQTGNEQYF. CDR3 sequence (DNA): TGTGCCAGCAGCCAGACAGGGAACGAGCAGTACTTC.